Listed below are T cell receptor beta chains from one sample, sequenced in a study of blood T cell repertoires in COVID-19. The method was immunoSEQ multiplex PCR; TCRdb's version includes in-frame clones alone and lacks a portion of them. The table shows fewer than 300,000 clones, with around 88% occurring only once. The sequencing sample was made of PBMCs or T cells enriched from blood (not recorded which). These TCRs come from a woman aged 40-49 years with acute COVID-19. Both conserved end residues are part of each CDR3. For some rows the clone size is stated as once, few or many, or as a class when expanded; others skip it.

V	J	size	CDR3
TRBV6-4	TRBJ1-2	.	CAAHSGQGLAGYGYTF
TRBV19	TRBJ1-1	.	CASSIEYGYGQGEAFF
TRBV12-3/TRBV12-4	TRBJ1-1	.	CASSDITGKKIF
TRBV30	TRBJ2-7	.	CAWNPGQGTPYEQYF
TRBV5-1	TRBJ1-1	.	CASSVDSVNTEAFF
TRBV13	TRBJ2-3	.	CASSPRGLSSTDTQYF
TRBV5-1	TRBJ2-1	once	CASSLGTTGHEQFF
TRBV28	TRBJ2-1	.	CASNPSMAGGNEQFF
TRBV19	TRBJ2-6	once	CASSPRGTGSGANVLTF
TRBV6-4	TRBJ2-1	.	CASSDSPGGHNEQFF
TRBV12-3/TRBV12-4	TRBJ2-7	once	CASRRGSSYEQYF
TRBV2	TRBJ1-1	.	CASGDRPMNTEAFF